The 11 T cell receptor beta chains presented below share a single source sample, sequenced in a study of read filtering for tumor transcriptome and immune sequencing. Molecular barcoded adaptors covering alpha/delta and beta/gamma chains were used on roughly 400 ng RNA. TCRdb ran MiXCR on the reads and lists one entry per CDR3 protein. The table records approximately 90,000 distinct CDR3 sequences, roughly an eighth of them present only once. Sequencing was performed on a population of CD138-negative cells sorted from bone marrow. Receptors originate from a donor over 35 with multiple myeloma.

This clonotype was found many times. The rearrangement links TRBV29-1 to TRBJ1-5; 8 positions agree with TRBD1. CDR3 length: 15 amino acids. In germline, CDR1 is SQVTM, CDR2 ANQGSEA. V lost 4 bases and J lost 7; bases outside the gene matches: 12. CDR3 bases: TGCAGCGTTGCATTCGGGGCAGGGGGCGGGCAGCCCCAGCATTTT. Amino acids: CSVAFGAGGGQPQHF.

This clonotype was picked up many times. The chain links TRBV29-1 to TRBJ2-3; 7 bases agree with TRBD2. Germline trimming cut 8 bases from V and 3 bases from J; bases unmatched to any gene: 5. The germline V gene has CDR1 SQVTM and CDR2 ANQGSEA. The CDR3 spans 12 residues. This chain's CDR3 is CSSGLETDTQYF. In DNA, the CDR3 is TGCAGCTCCGGACTAGAGACAGATACGCAGTATTTT.

Concerning this clonotype itself: A much more abundant neighbour one base away suggests this may be a read error. The rearrangement links TRBV30 to TRBJ2-1, with D perhaps TRBD2 (7 bases). V dropped 4 bases and J dropped 10 bases, with 23 bases sitting between them. This CDR3 comprises 15 residues. CDR1 and CDR2 (germline): GTSNPN, SVGIG (reference sequence). The CDR3 region is CAWKGRTAGPYEQFF. The CDR3 DNA reads TGTGCCTGGAAAGGCCGGACAGCGGGACCCTACGAGCAGTTCTTC.

Many counts were recorded for this clonotype. The chain combines TRBV29-1 with TRBJ1-4, with a weak D call TRBD1 (5 bases). The V gene lost 4 bases and the J gene lost 8 bases, with 11 bases spanning the gap. The germline gives CDR1 SQVTM, CDR2 ANQGSEA. This CDR3 has 12 amino acids. The CDR3 here is CSVAETAEKLFF. The CDR3 coding sequence is TGCAGCGTTGCCGAGACAGCGGAAAAACTGTTTTTT.

This clonotype was found many times. This chain links TRBV28 with TRBJ2-5; D unclear. Germline V gene sequence: CDR1 MDHEN, CDR2 SYDVKM. The V end lost 3 bases, the J end lost 5 bases, and 19 bases lay between the germline ends. There are 16 residues in the CDR3. The CDR3 spells CASSFRTTALGETQYF. For the CDR3, the DNA is TGTGCCAGCAGTTTTAGAACAACGGCCCTAGGGGAGACCCAGTACTTC.

V gene TRBV20-1 combines with J gene TRBJ2-3, with 8 bases lining up with TRBD2. The CDR3 is 14 amino acids. J lost 1 base, V lost 6 bases, and 6 bases had no gene match. Germline CDR1 is DFQATT and CDR2 is SNEGSKA (reference sequence). CDR3 DNA: TGCAGTGCCCACCCGACTAGCGGCACAGATACGCAGTATTTT. It encodes CSAHPTSGTDTQYF.

This clonotype showed up many times. The J gene is TRBJ2-3, the V gene TRBV6-6; no definite D call. The CDR3 has 15 residues. Looked up from germline, CDR1 is MNHNY and CDR2 is SVGAGI (reference sequence). V lost 6 bases and J lost 0, with 13 bases in between. CDR3 in DNA: TGTGCCAGCAGCCCCGGCCTCGGGAGCACAGATACGCAGTATTTT. Translation: CASSPGLGSTDTQYF.

The sample holds many counts of this clonotype. V gene TRBV2 combines with J gene TRBJ2-3; no reliable D call. In germline, CDR1 is SNHLY, CDR2 FYNNEI. The CDR3 is 13 residues long. Trimming removed 2 bases at V and 2 bases at J, with 5 bases between. The CDR3 DNA follows: TGTGCCAGCAGTGAAACCTTCACAGATACGCAGTATTTT. It translates to CASSETFTDTQYF.

Many counts were recorded for this clonotype. The chain has TRBV28 and TRBJ2-7; D call uncertain. CDR1 MDHEN and CDR2 SYDVKM come from the germline V gene. The CDR3 runs 14 residues. V lost 7 bases to trimming and J lost 1 base, with 14 bases between them. CDR3 bases: TGTGCCAGCACCTTGGGGTTTGGATCCTACGAGCAGTACTTC. This codes for CASTLGFGSYEQYF.

Many counts were recorded for this clonotype. The chain is built from TRBV20-1 and TRBJ1-1; D possibly corresponds to TRBD1 (5 bases). Germline lookup yields CDR1 DFQATT and CDR2 SNEGSKA (reference sequence). The CDR3 extends over 15 amino acids. V lost 6 bases and J lost 1, with 18 bases in between. The CDR3 spells CSAPGHGMRNTEAFF. CDR3 nucleotide sequence: TGCAGTGCCCCCGGACACGGAATGCGGAACACTGAAGCTTTCTTT.

This clonotype was seen at least ten times. This could be a read error, since a much larger clone is one nucleotide away. The chain carries TRBV14 and TRBJ2-1, with 8 bases aligning to TRBD2. Looked up from germline, CDR1 is SGHDN and CDR2 is FVKESK. The CDR3 loop spans 16 amino acids. V was clipped by 3 bases and J by 8 bases; unmatched bases: 12. CDR3 sequence reads: CASSHPGASGFDEQFF. Written as DNA, the CDR3 is TGTGCCAGCAGCCACCCCGGGGCTAGCGGGTTCGATGAGCAGTTCTTC.